These 18 T cell receptor beta chains were sequenced from one sample in a study of identical twins. TCRdb processed the 5' RACE reads anew with MiXCR; each CDR3 protein has one entry. Of 650,000 to 800,000 distinct CDR3 sequences in the sample, approximately 9% were seen once. The same data also contributed to another study, on yellow fever vaccine responses in identical twins.

Sequenced material: PBMCs. Receptors were obtained from a woman between 18 and 30 years old in good health.

This clonotype was picked up a small number of times. The J gene is TRBJ1-6, the V gene TRBV12-3 or TRBV12-4, with 7 bases aligning to TRBD1. The V gene end was trimmed by 8 bases and the J gene end by 8 bases; junction bases not matched to a gene: 9. This CDR3 has 14 residues. The CDR3 spells CASGSGTVYSPLHF. In DNA, the CDR3 is TGTGCCAGCGGTTCCGGGACAGTTTATTCACCCCTCCACTTT.

The table lists this clonotype with a few counts. The V call is TRBV2, the J call TRBJ2-7, with TRBD2 matching over 8 bases. The CDR3 covers 15 residues. After removal of 5 bases from V and 0 bases from J, the junction contained 6 bases not matched to a gene. Per the germline V gene, CDR1 is SNHLY and CDR2 is FYNNEI. The CDR3 nucleotides read TGTGCCAGCAGTCGTAGCGGGGTTGACTCCTACGAGCAGTACTTC. It translates to CASSRSGVDSYEQYF.

This clonotype was counted a few times. As DNA, the CDR3 is TGTGCCTGGCAATTAGCGGGGTGGTTGGGCAATGAGCAGTTCTTC. This translates into CAWQLAGWLGNEQFF. This rearrangement joins TRBV30 to TRBJ2-1; 8 bases fit TRBD2. Germline-derived CDR1 and CDR2 are GTSNPN and SVGIG (reference sequence). The length of the CDR3 is 15 residues. V shed 5 bases and J 6 bases; nucleotides not matched to a gene: 12.

This clonotype was counted between two and nine times. The chain has TRBV5-1 and TRBJ1-1; D might be TRBD1 (5 bases). The germline V and J ends were trimmed by 0 bases and 6 bases, with 15 bases remaining between them. Germline V gene data show CDR1 as SGHRS and CDR2 as YFSETQ. This CDR3 is built from 15 residues. CDR3 sequence: CASSLARAGLPEAFF. The CDR3 DNA reads as TGCGCCAGCAGCTTGGCCCGAGCAGGGCTTCCTGAAGCTTTCTTT.

This clonotype was observed many times. Its ends do not fully match the called genes, so a read error is possible. The V and J genes are TRBV5-1 and TRBJ2-7; D gene uncertain. Looked up from germline, CDR1 is SGHRS and CDR2 is YFSETQ. The length of the CDR3 is 12 residues. The CDR3 sequence is CASSRDGYEQYF. The CDR3 region has the DNA TGTGCCAGCAGTCGAGACGGATACGAGCAGTACTTC.

There are a few counts of this clonotype. This rearrangement joins TRBV6-5 to TRBJ2-5; 11 nucleotides match TRBD2. V lost 4 bases to trimming and J lost 5 bases; unmatched junction nucleotides: 9. This CDR3 spans 16 amino acids. Per germline, CDR1 MNHEY and CDR2 SVGAGI. This chain's CDR3 is CASSFGLAGGLETQYF. For the CDR3, the DNA is TGTGCCAGCAGTTTCGGCCTAGCGGGGGGCCTGGAGACCCAGTACTTC.

This clonotype was detected many times. The chain uses TRBV12-3 or TRBV12-4 and TRBJ2-3; D is uncertain. This CDR3 comprises 14 residues. V was cut by 3 bases and J by 2 bases, with 9 bases left in between. This CDR3 reads CASSFELPTDTQYF. The CDR3 DNA reads TGTGCCAGCAGTTTTGAGCTCCCCACAGATACGCAGTATTTT.

The chain has TRBV19 and TRBJ2-5; tentatively, D is TRBD1 or TRBD2 (5 bases each). V lost 2 bases and J lost 3, with 13 bases in between. CDR1 LNHDA and CDR2 SQIVND come from the germline V gene (reference sequence). The CDR3 loop spans 15 amino acids. This CDR3 reads CASSIIGAIEETQYF. The CDR3 region has the DNA TGTGCCAGTAGTATAATCGGGGCAATTGAAGAGACCCAGTACTTC.

The sample holds a few counts of this clonotype. V and J are TRBV20-1 and TRBJ2-7, with D possibly called TRBD1 or TRBD2 (5 bases each). The CDR3 covers 17 residues. Per germline, CDR1 DFQATT and CDR2 SNEGSKA (reference sequence). The V gene lost 6 bases and the J gene lost 2 bases, with 26 bases spanning the gap. The CDR3 sequence is CSAIPIPGPSSTYEQYF. Here the CDR3 DNA reads TGCAGTGCAATCCCGATACCGGGACCCTCTTCTACCTACGAGCAGTACTTC.

This clonotype was counted only a few times. The chain links TRBV7-9 to TRBJ2-7; 14 nucleotides align to TRBD2. Germline V gives CDR1 SEHNR, CDR2 FQNEAQ (reference sequence). The V and J ends lost 6 bases and 7 bases, in that order; junction bases with no gene match: 11. The CDR3 covers 16 residues. The CDR3: CASRIIGGLAGDEQYF. In DNA, the CDR3 is TGTGCCAGCAGAATCATTGGGGGACTAGCGGGGGATGAGCAGTACTTC.

This clonotype was recorded many times. The chain uses TRBV28 and TRBJ1-1; D is uncertain. Germline V gene sequence: CDR1 MDHEN, CDR2 SYDVKM. V shed 4 bases and J shed 1 base, with 4 bases lying between them. This CDR3 comprises 12 residues. CDR3 loop: CASSSSNTEAFF. The CDR3, as DNA: TGTGCCAGCAGTTCATCGAACACTGAAGCTTTCTTT.

This clonotype showed up many times. V usage is TRBV9 and J usage is TRBJ2-5; 10 bases match TRBD2. Germline values: CDR1 SGDLS, CDR2 YYNGEE. With 0 bases clipped from V and 2 bases from J, the junction kept 10 bases outside the gene matches. The CDR3 length is 18 residues. CDR3 sequence: CASSVDIAGGVSQETQYF. The CDR3 coding sequence is TGTGCCAGCAGCGTAGATATAGCGGGGGGCGTTTCTCAAGAGACCCAGTACTTC.

The chain employs TRBV6-1 and TRBJ2-7; TRBD1 matches at 11 bases. After removal of 6 bases from V and 6 bases from J, the junction contained 7 bases not matched to a gene. Germline CDR1 MNHNS, CDR2 SASEGT. The CDR3 totals 14 residues. Here the CDR3 DNA reads TGTGCCAGCAGAAGGACAGGGGGCGCGGGCGAGCAGTACTTC. This codes for CASRRTGGAGEQYF.

The chain links TRBV28 to TRBJ2-7; D unresolved. V was trimmed by 3 bases and J by 6 bases, leaving 9 bases between them. Germline assignment: CDR1 MDHEN and CDR2 SYDVKM. CDR3 length: 12 amino acids. The CDR3 nucleotides read TGTGCCAGCAGTTTTGGTGCTCCCGAGCAGTACTTC. Protein sequence: CASSFGAPEQYF.

The rearrangement uses TRBV5-1 and TRBJ2-7; D possibly corresponds to TRBD1 (5 bases). Trimming cost V 4 bases and J 3 bases, with 11 bases left between them. The germline gives CDR1 SGHRS, CDR2 YFSETQ. The CDR3 covers 13 residues. For the CDR3, the DNA is TGCGCCAGCAGCCCGGACACCTACTACGAGCAGTACTTC. Residues: CASSPDTYYEQYF.

This clonotype was observed a handful of times. This chain uses TRBV20-1 with TRBJ2-5, with 10 bases that match TRBD2. Germline CDR1 DFQATT, CDR2 SNEGSKA (reference sequence). The CDR3 extends over 14 amino acids. With 6 bases clipped from V and 6 bases from J, the junction kept 10 bases outside the gene matches. The CDR3 protein is CSADLAGVLKTQYF. The CDR3 DNA reads as TGCAGTGCGGACCTAGCGGGAGTATTGAAGACCCAGTACTTC.

A few counts support this clonotype. The chain has TRBV7-2 and TRBJ2-2, with D uncertain. V lost 5 bases and J 5 bases, leaving 9 bases between the germline ends. CDR3 length: 13 residues. CDR1 is SGHTA, CDR2 FQGNSA, per germline. In DNA, the CDR3 is TGTGCCAGCAGCCCAATTCTAACCGGGGAGCTGTTTTTT. Its translation: CASSPILTGELFF.

This clonotype came up a few times. V usage is TRBV3-1 and J usage is TRBJ2-7; possible D gene TRBD2, 5 bases. Germline assignment: CDR1 LGHDT and CDR2 YNNKEL (reference sequence). This CDR3 comprises 14 residues. Trimming took 3 bases from V and 3 from J, leaving 12 bases between them. The chain's CDR3 is CASSHGVLGYEQYF. CDR3 sequence (DNA): TGTGCCAGCAGCCACGGGGTACTGGGCTACGAGCAGTACTTC.